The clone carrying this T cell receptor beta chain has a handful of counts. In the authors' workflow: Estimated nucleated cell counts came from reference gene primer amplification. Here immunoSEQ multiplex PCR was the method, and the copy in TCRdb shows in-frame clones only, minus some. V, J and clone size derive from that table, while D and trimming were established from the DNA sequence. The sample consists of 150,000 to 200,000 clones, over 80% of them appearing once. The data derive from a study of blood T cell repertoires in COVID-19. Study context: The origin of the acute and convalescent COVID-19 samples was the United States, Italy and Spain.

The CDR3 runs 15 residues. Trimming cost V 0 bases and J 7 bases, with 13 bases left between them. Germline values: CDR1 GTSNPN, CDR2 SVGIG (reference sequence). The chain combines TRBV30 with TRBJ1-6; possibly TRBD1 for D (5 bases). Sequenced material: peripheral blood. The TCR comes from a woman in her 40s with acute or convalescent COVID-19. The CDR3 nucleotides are TGTGCCTGGAGTGTAGCAGGGCAGGGAAATTCACCCCTCCACTTT. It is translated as CAWSVAGQGNSPLHF. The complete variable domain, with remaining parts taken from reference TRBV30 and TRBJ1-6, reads SQTIHQWPATLVQPVGSPLSLECTVEGTSNPNLYWYRQAAGRGLQLLFYSVGIGQISSEVPQNLSASRPQDRQFILSSKKLLLSDSGFYLCAWSVAGQGNSPLHFGNGTRLTVT.